Below are 30 T cell receptor beta chains sequenced from a single sample in a study of chemoradiotherapy in HPV16-positive cancers. The data were produced by immunoSEQ multiplex PCR, yet TCRdb's version contains in-frame clones alone and is incomplete. The sample records roughly 12,000 clones, 81% being singletons. Sampling took place from a patient who underwent chemoradiotherapy. Receptors originate from a human donor with HPV-associated anogenital cancer.

V usage is TRBV11-2 and J usage is TRBJ1-3; no firm D call. Germline V gene sequence: CDR1 SGHAT, CDR2 FQNNGV. The CDR3 sequence is 15 residues long. V was shortened by 1 base and J by 0 bases, with 7 bases between the two germline ends. CDR3 protein: CASSLAITSGNTIYF. As DNA, the CDR3 is TGTGCCAGCAGCTTAGCGATCACCTCTGGAAACACCATATATTTT.

This clone has just one count. The junction shows a germline mismatch at one end, possibly a read error. This sequence joins TRBV7-2 and TRBJ2-3; a possible D gene is TRBD1 (5 bases). The CDR3 contains 13 residues. From germline, CDR1 is SGHTA and CDR2 FQGNSA. Here the CDR3 reads CASSEHNTGTQYF. The CDR3 region has the DNA TGTGCCAGCAGCGAACATAACACAGGTACGCAGTATTTT.

The rearrangement joins TRBV5-4 to TRBJ2-3; D is undetermined. This CDR3 is 15 amino acids long. Germline CDR1 reads SGHNT; CDR2 reads YYREEE (reference sequence). Trimming took off 3 bases at V and 6 bases at J, with 17 bases between the two ends. Here the CDR3 reads CASSSQQILADTQYF. The CDR3 DNA sequence: TGTGCCAGCAGCTCGCAACAGATCCTGGCGGATACGCAGTATTTT.

The gene calls are TRBV7-3 and TRBJ2-2, with 8 bases that match TRBD2. Trimming at V came to 6 bases and at J to 6 bases, leaving 6 bases not matched to a gene. Germline V gene lookup returns CDR1 SGHTA and CDR2 FQGTGA. The CDR3 is 14 residues long. The CDR3 nucleotides are TGTGCCAGCAGTCCCGGGGGGGCATCCGGGGAGCTGTTTTTT. Its translation: CASSPGGASGELFF.

The chain carries TRBV5-3 and TRBJ1-1; D is unclear. TRBV5-3 is labeled an ORF, and its function is uncertain. The CDR3 totals 18 residues. Trimming took off 1 base at V and 10 bases at J, with 29 bases between the two ends. The CDR3 loop reads CARSLMSFSSDGAISAFF. The CDR3 DNA reads as TGTGCCAGAAGCTTGATGTCGTTTAGTTCGGACGGTGCAATTTCAGCTTTCTTT.

The rearrangement links TRBV27 to TRBJ1-1; the D gene is possibly TRBD1 (5 bases). The germline gives CDR1 MNHEY, CDR2 SMNVEV (reference sequence). The V and J ends lost 7 bases and 4 bases respectively, with 13 bases between them. The CDR3 length is 13 residues. The CDR3: CASILAGGTEAFF. The CDR3 DNA follows: TGTGCCAGCATTCTGGCGGGGGGCACTGAAGCTTTCTTT.

The chain combines TRBV5-1 with TRBJ2-3; 11 nucleotides agree with TRBD2. Germline CDR1 reads SGHRS; CDR2 reads YFSETQ. The CDR3 contains 16 residues. With 2 bases clipped from V and 6 bases from J, the junction kept 8 bases outside the gene matches. CDR3 coding DNA: TGCGCCAGCAGCTTTAGCGGGGGGGAGCAGGGGGATACGCAGTATTTT. Protein product: CASSFSGGEQGDTQYF.

This clone showed up just a few times. The J gene is TRBJ1-4, the V gene TRBV28; 8 positions agree with TRBD1. Unmatched junction bases numbered 2, after V lost 7 bases and J lost 7 bases. This CDR3 has 12 amino acids. In germline, CDR1 is MDHEN, CDR2 SYDVKM. CDR3 loop: CASKGTGEKLFF. In DNA form, the CDR3 reads TGTGCCAGCAAGGGGACAGGTGAAAAACTGTTTTTT.

This chain joins TRBV7-8 and TRBJ2-3; D call uncertain. Germline V gene data show CDR1 as SGHVS and CDR2 as FQNEAQ. Trimming pared 3 bases from V and 0 bases from J, leaving 4 bases between. CDR3 length equals 13 residues. CDR3 sequence: CASSFYSTDTQYF. The CDR3 DNA is TGTGCCAGCAGCTTCTACAGCACAGATACGCAGTATTTT.

V is TRBV9 and J is TRBJ2-2, with D hard to call. The V end was cut by 0 bases, the J end by 8 bases, with 8 bases between. CDR1 and CDR2 (germline): SGDLS, YYNGEE. CDR3 length equals 13 residues. CDR3 loop: CASSVGGWGELFF. DNA of the CDR3: TGTGCCAGCAGCGTAGGGGGATGGGGGGAGCTGTTTTTT.

This chain links TRBV28 with TRBJ1-5; D is uncertain. CDR1 and CDR2 from the germline V gene are MDHEN and SYDVKM. This CDR3 region has 12 residues. V lost 8 bases, J lost 4 bases, and 9 bases lay in between. CDR3 nucleotides: TGTGCCAGCTGCGCACCTAATCAGCCCCAGCATTTT. Protein sequence: CASCAPNQPQHF.

The chain couples TRBV10-3 to TRBJ1-5; tentatively, D is TRBD1 (5 bases). Trimming pared 3 bases from V and 0 bases from J, leaving 9 bases between. Germline CDR1 reads ENHRY; CDR2 reads SYGVKD. CDR3 length equals 15 residues. The CDR3 region has the DNA TGTGCCATCAGTGAAGGGACTAATAGCAATCAGCCCCAGCATTTT. Translated, it gives CAISEGTNSNQPQHF.

The table lists this clone with a few counts. The genes are TRBV6-5 and TRBJ1-1; no clear D gene. V was pared by 5 bases and J by 6 bases, with 16 bases between. The V gene's germline CDR1 is MNHEY and CDR2 SVGAGI. CDR3 size: 14 residues. The CDR3 here is CASSPRESRAEAFF. The CDR3 DNA sequence: TGTGCCAGCAGTCCCCGAGAGTCTAGGGCTGAAGCTTTCTTT.

This chain joins TRBV5-1 and TRBJ2-3; 10 bases are shared with TRBD2. Germline V gives CDR1 SGHRS, CDR2 YFSETQ. Losses at the gene ends were 4 bases for V and 4 bases for J; bases not matched to a gene: 15. The CDR3 runs to 18 residues. CDR3 amino acids: CASSPQSLSGGAPDTQYF. CDR3 in DNA: TGCGCCAGCAGCCCTCAGAGCCTGAGCGGGGGGGCCCCAGATACGCAGTATTTT.

The chain combines TRBV6-5 with TRBJ1-1, with D unresolved. This CDR3 has 14 amino acids. Germline CDR1 MNHEY, CDR2 SVGAGI. The V end lost 7 bases, the J end lost 1 base, and 13 bases lay between the germline ends. The CDR3 is CASTAPGKNTEAFF. DNA for the CDR3: TGTGCCAGCACCGCGCCCGGGAAGAACACTGAAGCTTTCTTT.

The chain uses TRBV2 and TRBJ1-2; tentative D call: TRBD1 (5 bases). Looked up from germline, CDR1 is SNHLY and CDR2 is FYNNEI. The CDR3 consists of 13 residues. The V gene lost 2 bases and the J gene lost 4 bases, with 8 bases spanning the gap. The CDR3 DNA is TGTGCCAGCAGTGAACAGGGTGCCTATGGCTACACCTTC. This codes for CASSEQGAYGYTF.

The CDR3 nucleotides read TGTGCCAGTGGACAGGGGACAGGGTATGGCTACACCTTC. Protein sequence: CASGQGTGYGYTF. The chain links TRBV27 to TRBJ1-2; 9 bases agree with TRBD1. The trim removed 9 bases at V and 5 bases at J, leaving 7 bases unmatched. The CDR3 totals 13 residues. The germline V gene encodes CDR1 MNHEY and CDR2 SMNVEV (reference sequence).

V gene TRBV7-9 combines with J gene TRBJ1-5; D remains ambiguous. V gave up 6 bases and J gave up 7 bases, with 10 bases separating them. CDR1 SEHNR and CDR2 FQNEAQ come from the germline V gene (reference sequence). This CDR3 has 12 residues. The DNA of the CDR3 is TGTGCCAGCAGTTTGGACGGGCAGCCCCAGCATTTT. It encodes CASSLDGQPQHF. Full variable domain (remainder filled in from reference TRBV7-9 and TRBJ1-5): DTGVSQNPRHKITKRGQNVTFRCDPISEHNRLYWYRQTLGQGPEFLTYFQNEAQLEKSRLLSDRFSAERPKGSFSTLEIQRTEQGDSAMYLCASSLDGQPQHFGDGTRLSIL.

J is TRBJ2-6 and V is TRBV2, with 7 bases aligning to TRBD1. The V and J ends lost 6 bases and 3 bases, in that order; junction bases with no gene match: 26. Germline V gene sequence: CDR1 SNHLY, CDR2 FYNNEI. This CDR3 spans 22 amino acids. The CDR3 region is CASRLGSGTEPQPLDGANVLTF. CDR3 nucleotides: TGTGCCAGCAGGTTGGGTTCCGGGACAGAGCCCCAACCGTTAGATGGGGCCAACGTCCTGACTTTC.

J is TRBJ1-3 and V is TRBV30; D is unresolved. The V end lost 5 bases, the J end lost 4 bases, and 12 bases lay between the germline ends. Germline V CDR1 and CDR2: GTSNPN, SVGIG (reference sequence). This CDR3 has 13 residues. The CDR3 here is CAWGVSFGNTIYF. In DNA, the CDR3 is TGTGCCTGGGGGGTTAGCTTCGGAAACACCATATATTTT.

The rearrangement joins TRBV27 to TRBJ1-2; D is perhaps TRBD1 (5 bases). The germline CDR1 and CDR2 sequences are MNHEY and SMNVEV (reference sequence). Trimming left V 5 bases short and J 5 bases short, with 12 bases between. The CDR3 runs 13 residues. CDR3 coding DNA: TGTGCCAGCAGTACAACAGGCTATTATGGCTACACCTTC. It specifies CASSTTGYYGYTF.

The chain employs TRBV5-1 and TRBJ2-1; TRBD1 is a possible D gene (6 bases). V gave up 4 bases and J gave up 4 bases, with 15 bases separating them. Germline V gene lookup returns CDR1 SGHRS and CDR2 YFSETQ. CDR3 size: 15 residues. The CDR3 loop is CASSLGGSGYNEQFF. CDR3 DNA sequence: TGCGCCAGCAGCCTAGGGGGATCGGGATACAATGAGCAGTTCTTC.

In this sample, this clone turned up once. The chain is built from TRBV5-1 and TRBJ1-2; 7 nucleotides align to TRBD1. J was trimmed by 4 bases and V by 1 base; bases with no gene match: 10. Germline V gives CDR1 SGHRS, CDR2 YFSETQ. This CDR3 spans 16 amino acids. CDR3 sequence reads: CASSLLGGGAGYGYTF. Here the CDR3 DNA reads TGCGCCAGCAGCTTGCTGGGAGGGGGCGCCGGCTATGGCTACACCTTC.

The CDR3 is CASSQATGTGNEKLFF. As DNA, the CDR3 is TGCGCCAGCAGCCAAGCCACCGGGACAGGGAATGAAAAACTGTTTTTT. V and J are TRBV4-3 and TRBJ1-4, with 9 positions matching TRBD1. The CDR3 contains 16 residues. Looked up from germline, CDR1 is LGHNA and CDR2 is YSLEER. The trim removed 1 base at V and 5 bases at J, leaving 5 bases unmatched.

The chain uses TRBV6-6 and TRBJ1-5, with D perhaps matching TRBD1 (5 bases). Per the germline V gene, CDR1 is MNHNY and CDR2 is SVGAGI (reference sequence). The germline V and J ends were trimmed by 5 bases and 2 bases, with 10 bases remaining between them. The CDR3 totals 14 residues. This CDR3 reads CASSTGHGNQPQHF. CDR3 sequence (DNA): TGTGCCAGCAGTACCGGACACGGCAATCAGCCCCAGCATTTT.

V is TRBV5-1 and J is TRBJ2-7; D is unclear. Trimming removed 0 bases from V and 2 bases from J, with 9 bases in between. Germline V gene data show CDR1 as SGHRS and CDR2 as YFSETQ. This CDR3 contains 14 residues. CDR3 residues: CASSLGQPTYEQYF. DNA for the CDR3: TGCGCCAGCAGCTTGGGGCAGCCAACCTACGAGCAGTACTTC.

This chain joins TRBV19 and TRBJ1-3; tentative D call: TRBD1 (5 bases). Deletions cut 3 bases from V and 2 bases from J, with 14 bases between. This CDR3 region has 16 residues. Germline V gene data show CDR1 as LNHDA and CDR2 as SQIVND (reference sequence). DNA for the CDR3: TGTGCCAGTAGTATCCAGGGTTTCGCTACTGGAAACACCATATATTTT. Its translation: CASSIQGFATGNTIYF.

The chain is built from TRBV4-1 and TRBJ1-2, with 7 positions matching TRBD1. The junction had 7 bases not matched to a gene; V was cut back by 1 base and J by 2 bases. The CDR3 is 16 amino acids. Germline V gives CDR1 MGHRA, CDR2 YSYEKL. CDR3 nucleotide sequence: TGCGCCAGCAGCCAAGTCGCAGGGGGAGACAACTATGGCTACACCTTC. It specifies CASSQVAGGDNYGYTF.

V usage is TRBV5-4 and J usage is TRBJ2-3, with D possibly matching TRBD1 (6 bases). This CDR3 region has 15 residues. Looked up from germline, CDR1 is SGHNT and CDR2 is YYREEE (reference sequence). V was cut by 2 bases and J by 2 bases, with 12 bases left in between. CDR3 in amino acids: CASSFGGPTTDTQYF. CDR3 DNA sequence: TGTGCCAGCAGCTTTGGGGGCCCCACCACAGATACGCAGTATTTT.

The V and J genes are TRBV2 and TRBJ1-2, with unresolved D. CDR3 length: 17 residues. The germline V and J ends were trimmed by 2 bases and 4 bases, with 20 bases remaining between them. From germline, CDR1 is SNHLY and CDR2 FYNNEI. CDR3 bases: TGTGCCAGCAGTGAACTATTGGACGCATCCCCCCTCTATGGCTACACCTTC. Amino acids: CASSELLDASPLYGYTF.